The 8 T cell receptor beta chains given below trace back to one sample, sequenced in a study of T cells in Graves' hyperthyroidism and ophthalmopathy (dated by TCRdb to between 2018 and 2021). The library relied on multiplex PCR. TCRdb names Illumina HiSeq 2000 as the instrument used. TCR beta CDR3 regions were amplified from RNA transcripts. The TCR CDR3 was subjected to a first round of RT-PCR using the HTBI primer set and the Qiagen OneStep RT-PCR kit. TCRdb handled the public reads itself, with Q25 trimming in fastp and clone calling in MiXCR, and kept productive beta chains. Every CDR3 protein is listed once, alongside the most common genes and DNA of its rows. The sample table records nearly 600,000 distinct CDR3 sequences; around 13% of these occur just once. Less than 6% of the sample is held by the ten biggest clonotypes. Sequencing was performed on blood. The receptors come from a woman aged 25 to 39 with Graves' hyperthyroidism that later progressed to Graves' ophthalmopathy.

This clonotype was observed many times. Compared with germline, one end of the junction differs, possibly owing to a read error. The CDR3 reads CASSPGWGDSCEQYF. The CDR3 DNA sequence: TGTGCCAGCAGCCCAGGCTGGGGGGATTCCTGCGAGCAGTACTTC. The V and J genes are TRBV7-3 and TRBJ2-7; D may be TRBD2 (6 bases). This CDR3 contains 15 residues. Germline V gene data show CDR1 as SGHTA and CDR2 as FQGTGA.

This clonotype was counted ten times or more. The V gene is TRBV6-1, the J gene TRBJ1-2; D not certain. Trimming left V 2 bases short and J 5 bases short, with 15 bases between. Per the germline V gene, CDR1 is MNHNS and CDR2 is SASEGT. The length of the CDR3 is 15 residues. CDR3 protein: CASSEQTVGGYGYTF. CDR3 DNA: TGTGCCAGCAGTGAACAGACGGTAGGAGGTTATGGCTACACCTTC.

The sample holds many counts of this clonotype. The rearrangement links TRBV7-9 to TRBJ1-2; the D gene is possibly TRBD1 (5 bases). Germline V gene sequence: CDR1 SEHNR, CDR2 FQNEAQ (reference sequence). The V gene lost 4 bases and the J gene lost 3 bases, with 15 bases spanning the gap. This CDR3 contains 15 residues. CDR3: CASSYRDGGDYGYTF. CDR3 nucleotides: TGTGCCAGCAGCTACCGGGACGGAGGGGACTATGGCTACACCTTC. Combining the CDR3 with reference TRBV7-9 and TRBJ1-2 gives the whole variable domain DTGVSQNPRHKITKRGQNVTFRCDPISEHNRLYWYRQTLGQGPEFLTYFQNEAQLEKSRLLSDRFSAERPKGSFSTLEIQRTEQGDSAMYLCASSYRDGGDYGYTFGSGTRLTVV.

This clonotype was counted many times. The J gene is TRBJ2-2, the V gene TRBV15; a weak D match, TRBD1 (6 bases). The length of the CDR3 is 17 residues. V was pared by 0 bases and J by 4 bases, with 15 bases between. Germline values: CDR1 LNHNV, CDR2 YYDKDF (reference sequence). The CDR3 DNA sequence: TGTGCCACCAGCAGAGATAGGGGGAAGGTGGTCACCGGGGAGCTGTTTTTT. Translated, it gives CATSRDRGKVVTGELFF.

This clonotype appeared many times. This sequence joins TRBV7-9 and TRBJ1-6; D not certain. V shed 4 bases and J shed 6 bases, with 10 bases lying between them. CDR1 and CDR2 (germline): SEHNR, FQNEAQ (reference sequence). CDR3 length: 14 residues. Written as DNA, the CDR3 is TGTGCCAGCAGCTCCGACGGTTTTAATTCACCCCTCCACTTT. Its protein is CASSSDGFNSPLHF.

This clonotype was observed many times. This rearrangement joins TRBV3-1 to TRBJ1-4; unclear D gene. The CDR3 totals 14 residues. The germline V gene has CDR1 LGHDT and CDR2 YNNKEL (reference sequence). V was clipped by 1 base and J by 0 bases, with 3 bases between them. The CDR3 sequence: CASSQAATNEKLFF. In DNA form, the CDR3 reads TGTGCCAGCAGCCAAGCAGCAACTAATGAAAAACTGTTTTTT.

This clonotype was observed a handful of times. This chain joins TRBV20-1 and TRBJ2-7; 7 positions agree with TRBD2. This CDR3 spans 13 amino acids. Per germline, CDR1 DFQATT and CDR2 SNEGSKA (reference sequence). V was clipped by 6 bases and J by 3 bases; unmatched bases: 8. CDR3: CSARAPSGYEQYF. DNA for the CDR3: TGCAGTGCCCGGGCCCCTAGCGGCTACGAGCAGTACTTC.

This clonotype has at least ten counts. V gene TRBV20-1 combines with J gene TRBJ2-7; D not resolved. CDR1 and CDR2 from the germline V gene are DFQATT and SNEGSKA (reference sequence). The length of the CDR3 is 16 residues. Trimming shortened V by 4 bases and J by 5 bases, and 24 bases separated the two germline ends. The CDR3 DNA is TGCAGTGCTACCCCCCTCCCTCCGTTTCCCGTCGACGAGCAGTACTTC. Its translation is CSATPLPPFPVDEQYF.